The 6 T cell receptor beta chains below come from one sample, sequenced in a study of blood T cell repertoires in COVID-19 (dated by TCRdb to between 2020 and 2021). Library method: the immunoSEQ multiplex PCR assay. In TCRdb, the immuneACCESS table is reduced to in-frame sequences with V and J assigned. These tables do not hold every clone; where another copy was compared, an unresolved V gene accounts for under half, and the others remain unexplained. The sample table contains over 60,000 clones; only one count was recorded for 60% to 80% of them. The biggest ten clones account for about 22% of the sample. The sequenced material came from peripheral blood. These receptors were collected from a man older than 75 with active or convalescent COVID-19.

The chain employs TRBV2 and TRBJ2-1; D not resolved. Per the germline V gene, CDR1 is SNHLY and CDR2 is FYNNEI. This CDR3 spans 14 amino acids. Trimming removed 5 bases from V and 0 bases from J, with 8 bases in between. CDR3 region: CASSSSRSYNEQFF. CDR3 nucleotides: TGTGCCAGCAGTTCGAGCCGCTCCTACAATGAGCAGTTCTTC. Using reference TRBV2 and TRBJ2-1 for the parts outside the CDR3, the full variable domain is EPEVTQTPSHQVTQMGQEVILRCVPISNHLYFYWYRQILGQKVEFLVSFYNNEISEKSEIFDDQFSVERPDGSNFTLKIRSTKLEDSAMYFCASSSSRSYNEQFFGPGTRLTVL.

This clone has just a few counts. This chain joins TRBV7-6 and TRBJ2-1, with 10 bases fitting TRBD2. CDR3 length equals 16 residues. The V segment lost 4 bases and the J segment 7 bases; nucleotides outside the gene matches: 10. Germline V gene data show CDR1 as SGHVS and CDR2 as FNYEAQ. The CDR3 here is CASSSNRLAGVNEQFF. The DNA for the CDR3 is TGTGCCAGCAGCTCTAATAGGCTAGCGGGAGTGAATGAGCAGTTCTTC.

The chain couples TRBV12-5 to TRBJ1-5; 9 bases are shared with TRBD1. This CDR3 has 16 amino acids. Germline trimming cut 5 bases from V and 3 bases from J; bases unmatched to any gene: 8. CDR1 is LGHNT and CDR2 is FRNRAP in the germline V gene. The chain's CDR3 is CASGQTTGGFNQPQHF. CDR3 in DNA: TGTGCTAGTGGTCAAACGACAGGGGGATTCAATCAGCCCCAGCATTTT. Full variable domain (missing parts from reference TRBV12-5 and TRBJ1-5): DARVTQTPRHKVTEMGQEVTMRCQPILGHNTVFWYRQTMMQGLELLAYFRNRAPLDDSGMPKDRFSAEMPDATLATLKIQPSEPRDSAVYFCASGQTTGGFNQPQHFGDGTRLSIL.

The chain recombines TRBV5-5 with TRBJ2-7, with 8 nucleotides matching TRBD2. The V gene end was trimmed by 0 bases and the J gene end by 3 bases; junction bases not matched to a gene: 14. CDR3 size: 18 residues. Looked up from germline, CDR1 is SGHKS and CDR2 is YYEKEE (reference sequence). The CDR3 sequence is CASSLAFSSGYTNYEQYF. The CDR3 DNA reads TGTGCCAGCAGCTTGGCCTTTTCTAGCGGGTACACCAACTACGAGCAGTACTTC.

J is TRBJ1-2 and V is TRBV29-1, with D perhaps matching TRBD1 (5 bases). The CDR3 length is 14 residues. Trimming took off 6 bases at V and 2 bases at J, with 16 bases between the two ends. From germline, CDR1 is SQVTM and CDR2 ANQGSEA. CDR3 sequence reads: CSVRTTTPNYGYTF. The CDR3 DNA is TGCAGCGTGCGGACAACGACCCCAAACTATGGCTACACCTTC.

The gene calls are TRBV2 and TRBJ1-3; D unclear. Trimming removed 6 bases at V and 0 bases at J, with 9 bases between. This CDR3 spans 14 amino acids. CDR1 is SNHLY and CDR2 is FYNNEI in the germline V gene. The DNA for the CDR3 is TGTGCCAGCAGGCCTCAGATCTCTGGAAACACCATATATTTT. Protein: CASRPQISGNTIYF. Full variable domain (remainder filled in from reference TRBV2 and TRBJ1-3): EPEVTQTPSHQVTQMGQEVILRCVPISNHLYFYWYRQILGQKVEFLVSFYNNEISEKSEIFDDQFSVERPDGSNFTLKIRSTKLEDSAMYFCASRPQISGNTIYFGEGSWLTVV.